A selection of T cell receptor beta chains follows, all from one sample in a study of graft-versus-host responses after intestinal transplantation. Only in-frame clones appear in the TCRdb table, and some are missing; sequencing was by immunoSEQ multiplex PCR. Among over 5,500 clones listed, approximately 24% were seen once. The sample consisted of alloreactive CD8+ T cells from a mixed lymphocyte reaction culture, taken before transplantation. The receptors were gathered from a human patient who was an organ donor for intestinal transplantation. The CDR3 runs from the conserved cysteine through the conserved F or W. A D gene is named only where the DNA matches it firmly. Size tells how often a clone was seen (once, few, many) or the class of an expanded clone, and some rows leave it out.

D gene	clone size	V gene	J gene	CDR3 protein	CDR3 DNA
NA	NA	TRBV6-6	TRBJ1-1	CASTEGGRAFF	TGTGCCAGCACCGAGGGGGGTAGAGCTTTCTTT
TRBD1	few	TRBV5-1	TRBJ2-7	CASSPGQGSYEQYF	TGCGCCAGCAGCCCGGGACAGGGGTCCTACGAGCAGTACTTC
NA	NA	TRBV11-2	TRBJ1-5	CASSLVEDSNQPQHF	TGTGCCAGCAGCTTAGTGGAGGATAGCAATCAGCCCCAGCATTTT
TRBD2	medium-sized	TRBV27	TRBJ2-3	CASSEAGGSLDTQYF	TGTGCCAGCAGTGAAGCGGGAGGATCTCTGGATACGCAGTATTTT
TRBD2	few	TRBV6-6	TRBJ2-7	CASSSLAGDYEQYF	TGTGCCAGCAGTAGCCTAGCGGGAGACTACGAGCAGTACTTC
NA	once	TRBV6-1	TRBJ1-2	CASSEVLYGYTF	TGTGCCAGCAGTGAAGTTCTCTATGGCTACACCTTC
TRBD1	few	TRBV5-6	TRBJ1-2	CASSPRTGNANYGYTF	TGTGCCAGCAGCCCCCGGACAGGGAACGCTAACTATGGCTACACCTTC
TRBD2	NA	TRBV6-9	TRBJ2-1	CASSYASGSEQFF	TGTGCCAGCAGTTATGCTAGCGGGAGTGAGCAGTTCTTC
NA	NA	TRBV4-2	TRBJ1-4	CASSQVGLTNEKLFF	TGTGCCAGCAGCCAAGTAGGGTTAACTAATGAAAAACTGTTTTTT
NA	NA	TRBV27	TRBJ2-3	CASSLTRGPDTQYF	TGTGCCAGCAGTTTAACCAGGGGACCAGATACGCAGTATTTT
NA	few	TRBV11-1	TRBJ2-7	CASRLELAYEQYF	TGTGCCAGCAGACTGGAGCTAGCCTACGAGCAGTACTTC
TRBD1	NA	TRBV18	TRBJ1-2	CASSPPTGVRGYTF	TGTGCCAGCTCACCACCTACAGGGGTGCGGGGCTACACCTTC
TRBD2	NA	TRBV4-3	TRBJ2-7	CASSQDRPTLAGVYEQYF	TGCGCCAGCAGCCAAGATCGCCCTACGCTAGCGGGAGTCTACGAGCAGTACTTC
TRBD2	few	TRBV10-3	TRBJ2-5	CASSKTSGVQETQYF	TGTGCCAGCAGCAAGACTAGCGGGGTTCAAGAGACCCAGTACTTC
TRBD2	few	TRBV13	TRBJ2-1	CASSPWREGNSYNEQFF	TGTGCCAGCAGCCCCTGGCGGGAGGGTAACTCCTACAATGAGCAGTTCTTC
NA	NA	TRBV7-3	TRBJ2-6	CASSLTGSGANVLTF	TGTGCCAGCAGCTTAACAGGGTCTGGGGCCAACGTCCTGACTTTC
NA	NA	TRBV29-1	TRBJ2-7	CSVDQPGSTYEQYF	TGCAGCGTTGACCAGCCAGGGTCGACCTACGAGCAGTACTTC
NA	few	TRBV6-5	TRBJ2-5	CASSYSETQYF	TGTGCCAGCAGTTACTCAGAGACCCAGTACTTC